Following are 4 T cell receptor beta chains from one sample sequenced in a study of cytomegalovirus exposure and HLA in healthy donors. The PCR was carried out with 60 Vbeta primers and 13 Jbeta primers. Here immunoSEQ multiplex PCR was the method, and the copy in TCRdb shows in-frame clones only, minus some. The sample has tens of thousands of clones, roughly 64% seen once. Sample: PBMCs. These receptors all come from a woman aged 40 to 49 in good health and CMV-seropositive.

This chain links TRBV5-4 with TRBJ1-3; tentative D call: TRBD1 (6 bases). With 9 bases removed from V and 0 bases from J, the gap between germline ends came to 10 bases. The CDR3 consists of 13 residues. Germline V lookup: CDR1 SGHNT, CDR2 YYREEE (reference sequence). In DNA form, the CDR3 reads TGTGCCATTCGACAGGACTCTGGAAACACCATATATTTT. Protein sequence: CAIRQDSGNTIYF.

This clone appeared once. V usage is TRBV27 and J usage is TRBJ1-5; 9 bases align to TRBD1. The CDR3 has 17 amino acids. The V and J ends lost 1 base and 0 bases, in that order; junction bases with no gene match: 4. The germline gives CDR1 MNHEY, CDR2 SMNVEV (reference sequence). In DNA, the CDR3 is TGTGCCAGCAGTTTATTCCGGGACAGGGATAGCAATCAGCCCCAGCATTTT. It translates to CASSLFRDRDSNQPQHF.

This chain links TRBV18 with TRBJ2-1; TRBD2 matches 9 bases. With V trimmed by 3 bases and J by 8 bases, 17 bases remained unmatched. Germline V CDR1 and CDR2: KGHSH, LQKENI. This CDR3 is 18 amino acids long. The chain's CDR3 is CASSPTSGRSLVNHEQFF. For the CDR3, the DNA is TGTGCCAGCTCACCTACCAGCGGGAGGTCCCTAGTGAACCATGAGCAGTTCTTC.

The J gene is TRBJ2-5, the V gene TRBV4-3; perhaps TRBD2 as D (6 bases). Germline V gene sequence: CDR1 LGHNA, CDR2 YSLEER. CDR3 size: 16 residues. V was trimmed by 0 bases and J by 5 bases, leaving 16 bases between them. The CDR3 sequence is CASSQDPEGVDETQYF. The CDR3, as DNA: TGCGCCAGCAGCCAAGATCCGGAGGGAGTGGACGAGACCCAGTACTTC.